The 9 T cell receptor beta chains reported below all come from one sample, sequenced in a study of beta chain features in type 1 diabetes. Expressed TCRB transcripts got sequenced, as all isolated RNA was reverse transcribed. Assay used: immunoSEQ multiplex PCR; TCRdb lists only in-frame clones, some missing. The sample includes fewer than 500,000 clones, 11% to 15% of them seen just once. Input material: naive CD4+ T cells from blood. Receptor source: a man aged 25 to 45 in good health.

In the case of this clone: The sample holds other DNA sequences that translate to the same CDR3. This chain links TRBV18 with TRBJ1-1; no reliable D call. Germline loops: CDR1 KGHSH, CDR2 LQKENI. CDR3 length equals 12 residues. The V end was cut by 3 bases, the J end by 1 base, with 3 bases between. CDR3 residues: CASSPGNTEAFF. Here the CDR3 DNA reads TGTGCCAGCTCACCCGGGAACACTGAAGCTTTCTTT.

The chain combines TRBV11-3 with TRBJ2-3; tentative D call: TRBD1 (5 bases). Germline CDR1 SGHNT, CDR2 YENEEA. This CDR3 spans 13 amino acids. V lost 5 bases and J 1 base, leaving 7 bases between the germline ends. The CDR3 DNA sequence: TGTGCCAGCAGCGGCAGGGGCACAGATACGCAGTATTTT. Translating it yields CASSGRGTDTQYF.

This clone occurred a few times. Distinct nucleotide sequences in the sample also encode this CDR3. The chain couples TRBV4-3 to TRBJ2-3; D remains unclear. From germline, CDR1 is LGHNA and CDR2 YSLEER. The CDR3 length is 14 residues. The ends were cut back, 0 bases at V and 0 bases at J, with 4 bases in the middle. The CDR3 spells CASSQDRSTDTQYF. The CDR3, as DNA: TGCGCCAGCAGCCAAGACCGGAGCACAGATACGCAGTATTTT.

Only a few counts were recorded for this clone. The CDR3 is CASSLYSSGSSYNEQFF. Written as DNA, the CDR3 is TGCGCCAGCAGCTTGTATTCTAGCGGGAGCTCCTACAATGAGCAGTTCTTC. The chain recombines TRBV5-1 with TRBJ2-1, with 10 bases matching TRBD2. V lost 1 base to trimming and J lost 0 bases; unmatched junction nucleotides: 4. Germline V CDR1 and CDR2: SGHRS, YFSETQ. The CDR3 has 17 amino acids. Drawing the rest from reference TRBV5-1 and TRBJ2-1, the complete variable domain is KAGVTQTPRYLIKTRGQQVTLSCSPISGHRSVSWYQQTPGQGLQFLFEYFSETQRNKGNFPGRFSGRQFSNSRSEMNVSTLELGDSALYLCASSLYSSGSSYNEQFFGPGTRLTVL.

The V call is TRBV30, the J call TRBJ1-4; TRBD1 matches 11 bases. This CDR3 is 16 amino acids long. The germline gives CDR1 GTSNPN, CDR2 SVGIG (reference sequence). V trimming: 6 bases; J trimming: 3 bases; junction bases outside the gene matches: 9. CDR3 sequence (DNA): TGTGCCTGTCCAGGACAGGGGGCGTTTTCTAATGAAAAACTGTTTTTT. The encoded protein is CACPGQGAFSNEKLFF.

This clone was seen more than once but under ten times. The rearrangement links TRBV19 to TRBJ2-1; D is unclear. CDR3 length equals 13 residues. The germline CDR1 and CDR2 sequences are LNHDA and SQIVND (reference sequence). V shed 4 bases and J shed 5 bases, with 9 bases lying between them. CDR3 DNA: TGTGCCAGTAGTAAGATCATGGACAATGAGCAGTTCTTC. It yields the protein CASSKIMDNEQFF.

This rearrangement joins TRBV27 to TRBJ2-7, with D hard to call. The CDR3 runs 17 residues. Germline assignment: CDR1 MNHEY and CDR2 SMNVEV (reference sequence). Trimming took 6 bases from V and 2 from J, leaving 23 bases between them. The CDR3 DNA reads as TGTGCCAGCAGAGGCCCGGACCCTGGCGGTGCCACCTACGAGCAGTACGTC. Translation gives CASRGPDPGGATYEQYV.

This clone was counted between two and nine times. CDR3 bases: TGTGCCAGCAGCTTAGGCGGCTGGCGGGAGTCGAGCACAGATACGCAGTATTTT. It yields the protein CASSLGGWRESSTDTQYF. The rearrangement joins TRBV11-2 to TRBJ2-3; TRBD2 matches at 7 bases. Trimming cost V 1 base and J 0 bases; bases outside gene matches: 10. The CDR3 covers 18 residues. CDR1 is SGHAT, CDR2 FQNNGV, per germline.

In regard to this clone: Other DNA variants within this sample encode the same CDR3. V gene TRBV11-2 combines with J gene TRBJ2-5; 12 bases are shared with TRBD2. CDR1 is SGHAT, CDR2 FQNNGV, per germline. Trimming at V came to 5 bases and at J to 2 bases, leaving 6 bases not matched to a gene. This CDR3 contains 16 residues. The CDR3 bases are TGTGCCAGCAGCCCACTAGCGGGAGGACCTCAAGAGACCCAGTACTTC. Residues: CASSPLAGGPQETQYF.